This T cell receptor (beta chain) was identified during a study of response to subunit inactivated influenza vaccine. Whole-study results and caveats: The authors suggested that few new T cells are recruited per seasonal influenza vaccination.

V lost 5 bases to trimming and J lost 1 base, with 10 bases between them. Germline V gives CDR1 SQVTM, CDR2 ANQGSEA. The CDR3 is 13 residues long. This clonotype has a handful of counts. Its antigen is not known. A single record per CDR3 protein comes from TCRdb applying MiXCR to the RT-PCR reads. The sample yields some 800,000 distinct CDR3 sequences, less than 25% seen once. Sequenced here: PBMCs from blood, sampled roughly 5 days after vaccination. The TCR was taken from a man aged 50 or older who received an inactivated influenza vaccine. This chain uses TRBV29-1 with TRBJ2-3; unclear D gene. The CDR3 protein is CSVLRPGTDTQYF. CDR3 nucleotide sequence: TGCAGCGTTTTGAGGCCAGGCACAGATACGCAGTATTTT.